This is a list of T cell receptor beta chains from one sample in a study of blood T cells in healthy people across ages. Using its own MiXCR run on the 5' RACE reads, TCRdb lists one record per CDR3 protein. Among about 1.4 million distinct CDR3 sequences listed, roughly 59% were seen once. Material for sequencing was blood. The receptors shown here come from a man between 18 and 29 years old in good health. CDR3s include the opening cysteine and the closing phenylalanine or tryptophan. A D gene is named only where the DNA matches it firmly. Rows may omit the clone size; those that give it use once, few, many or a size class.

V gene	D gene	clone size	J gene	CDR3 protein	CDR3 DNA
TRBV20-1	.	.	TRBJ2-7	CSASSTVLEEQYF	TGCAGTGCTAGTTCCACGGTCCTGGAGGAGCAGTACTTC
TRBV30	.	.	TRBJ1-2	CACWGAHYGYTF	TGTGCCTGCTGGGGGGCGCACTATGGCTACACCTTC
TRBV20-1	.	.	TRBJ2-7	CSAPSADEQYF	TGCAGTGCTCCCTCCGCCGACGAGCAGTACTTC
TRBV10-3	.	.	TRBJ2-7	CAIRPLGPLSYEQYF	TGTGCCATCAGACCCCTCGGGCCCCTATCCTACGAGCAGTACTTC
TRBV6-2/TRBV6-3	TRBD2	once	TRBJ2-1	CASSLIQWASGGPREQFF	TGTGCCAGCAGTTTAATACAGTGGGCTAGCGGAGGACCCAGGGAGCAGTTCTTC
TRBV6-6	TRBD1	.	TRBJ1-2	CASLQGGGYGYTF	TGTGCCAGTCTACAGGGGGGCGGGTATGGCTACACCTTC
TRBV29-1	TRBD1	.	TRBJ1-1	CSVTTGVGTEAFF	TGCAGCGTAACGACAGGGGTGGGCACTGAAGCTTTCTTT
TRBV4-1	.	few	TRBJ1-5	CASSQGGKGQPQHF	TGCGCCAGCAGCCAGGGGGGGAAGGGTCAGCCCCAGCATTTT
TRBV7-2	.	.	TRBJ2-7	CASSLYQGPYEQYF	TGTGCCAGCAGCTTATACCAGGGACCCTACGAGCAGTACTTC
TRBV20-1	.	.	TRBJ2-1	CSAERASIDNEQFF	TGCAGTGCGGAGAGGGCTAGCATCGACAATGAGCAGTTCTTC
TRBV11-2	.	.	TRBJ2-3	CASFGRVRDTQYF	TGTGCCAGCTTCGGCAGGGTCCGGGATACGCAGTATTTT
TRBV7-2	.	few	TRBJ2-1	CASSLRLFGSYNEQFF	TGTGCCAGCAGCTTAAGGCTATTCGGCTCCTACAATGAGCAGTTCTTC
TRBV9	.	.	TRBJ2-3	CASTVEASSLDTQYF	TGTGCCAGCACCGTGGAGGCTAGCTCCTTGGATACGCAGTATTTT
TRBV27	TRBD1	.	TRBJ1-2	CASSSPGQGTYGYTF	TGTGCCAGCAGTTCGCCGGGACAGGGGACCTATGGCTACACCTTC
TRBV30	.	.	TRBJ2-5	CAWAERDEQYF	TGTGCCTGGGCGGAGAGGGATGAGCAGTACTTC
TRBV5-1	.	few	TRBJ1-2	CASSWGSYYGYTF	TGCGCCAGCAGCTGGGGCAGCTACTATGGCTACACCTTC
TRBV20-1	TRBD1	.	TRBJ2-7	CSGFPRDRALSYEQYF	TGCAGTGGCTTCCCCCGCGACAGGGCCCTTTCCTACGAGCAGTACTTC
TRBV6-5	.	.	TRBJ1-2	CASNPRGRDHGYTF	TGTGCCAGCAACCCTCGGGGCAGGGACCATGGCTACACCTTC
TRBV20-1	.	.	TRBJ2-1	CSAIQASGRSEQFF	TGCAGTGCCATACAGGCCTCAGGACGGAGTGAGCAGTTCTTC
TRBV20-1	.	.	TRBJ2-3	CSASVPGSTDTQYF	TGCAGTGCTAGCGTACCGGGAAGCACAGATACGCAGTATTTT
TRBV27	.	.	TRBJ1-5	CASSPNPPDPDNQPQHF	TGTGCCAGCAGTCCAAACCCCCCTGACCCAGACAATCAGCCCCAGCATTTT
TRBV7-9	.	.	TRBJ2-1	CASSWGGDEQFF	TGTGCCAGCAGCTGGGGGGGCGATGAGCAGTTCTTC
TRBV9	.	once	TRBJ1-1	CASSVANGQSNTEAFF	TGTGCCAGCAGCGTAGCAAACGGACAGTCGAACACTGAAGCTTTCTTT
TRBV4-1	.	once	TRBJ2-1	CASSQVLTKLQFF	TGCGCCAGCAGCCAAGTACTCACTAAACTCCAGTTCTTC
TRBV11-2	TRBD2	.	TRBJ2-1	CASSPRTSGGKYNEQFF	TGTGCCAGCAGCCCGCGGACTAGCGGGGGGAAATACAATGAGCAGTTCTTC
TRBV4-1	.	.	TRBJ2-7	CASSQESSDTGWQYF	TGCGCCAGCAGCCAAGAGTCTAGCGACACGGGTTGGCAGTACTTC